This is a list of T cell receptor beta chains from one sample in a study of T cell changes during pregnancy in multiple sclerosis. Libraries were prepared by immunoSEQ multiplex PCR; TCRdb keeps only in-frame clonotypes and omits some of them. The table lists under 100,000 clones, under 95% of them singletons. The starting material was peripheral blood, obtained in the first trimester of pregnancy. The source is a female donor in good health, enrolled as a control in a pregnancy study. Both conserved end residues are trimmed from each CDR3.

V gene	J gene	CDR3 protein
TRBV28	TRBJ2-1	ASILGLAGGSEQF
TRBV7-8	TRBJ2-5	ASSLVSGGQETQY
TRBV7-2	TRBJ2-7	ASSFSGGLYEQY
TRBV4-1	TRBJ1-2	ASSQPGQGNYGYT
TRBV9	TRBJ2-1	ASSVGDRENEQF
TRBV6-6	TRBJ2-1	ASHGLEVHEQF
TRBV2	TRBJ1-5	ASRPTAAIDSNQPQH
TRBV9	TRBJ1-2	ASSADRASRGYT
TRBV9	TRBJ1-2	ASSVGDRVGYGYT
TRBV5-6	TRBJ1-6	ASSRRASWNSPLH
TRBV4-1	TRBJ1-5	ASSQEWANSPGPQH
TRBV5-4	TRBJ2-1	ASSLGSGGSYNEQF
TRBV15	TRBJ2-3	ATSIRGQGTDTQY
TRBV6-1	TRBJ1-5	ASSEGAGGGNQPQH
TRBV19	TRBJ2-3	ASSRGKGAPGTDTQY
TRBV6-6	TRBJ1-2	ASSYDRGFLSRGYT
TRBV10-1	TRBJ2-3	ASSRGTDTQY
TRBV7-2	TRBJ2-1	ASSGSRQGNEQF
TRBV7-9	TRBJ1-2	ASSSSRGRNFLANYGYT
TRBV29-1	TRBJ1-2	SVVSTANYGYT
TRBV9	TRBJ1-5	ASSADGQPDSNQPQH
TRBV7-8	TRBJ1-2	ASSLSGTGRLYGYT
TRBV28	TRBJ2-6	ASSFGLSGGAGSGANVLT
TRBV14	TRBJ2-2	ASSLRSGGQNTGELF
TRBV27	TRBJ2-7	ASSLSAPSSYEQY
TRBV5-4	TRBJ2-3	ASRSTGISTDTQY
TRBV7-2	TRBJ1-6	ASSLAGQAFNSPLH
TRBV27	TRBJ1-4	ASGSEQGIYEKLF
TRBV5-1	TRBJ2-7	ASSLRQGVVYEQY
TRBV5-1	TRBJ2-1	ASSLMTSGGEEQF
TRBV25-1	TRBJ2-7	ASNAGTSEQY
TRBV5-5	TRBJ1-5	ASSLVTGYSNQPQH
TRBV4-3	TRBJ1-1	ASSQDLRQGEAF
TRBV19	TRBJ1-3	ASSTWTGNSGNTIY
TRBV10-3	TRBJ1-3	AISESVRDNRNTIY
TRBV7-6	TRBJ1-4	ASSLAGQGNEKLF
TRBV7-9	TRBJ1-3	ASSLAQGGGNTIY
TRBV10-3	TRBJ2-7	AISGTGDEQY
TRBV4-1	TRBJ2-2	ASSQGMAGAGNTGELF
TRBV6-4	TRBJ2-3	ASSPSDRATDTQY
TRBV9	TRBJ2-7	ASSVDRDSLSYEQY
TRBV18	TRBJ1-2	ASFTGATNYGYT
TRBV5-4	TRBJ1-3	ASSTQGLGGNTIY
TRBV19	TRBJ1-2	ASSERDSSNYGYT
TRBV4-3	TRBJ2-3	ASSQEEPAVSTDTQY
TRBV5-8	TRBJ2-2	ASSLDVPGAAGELF
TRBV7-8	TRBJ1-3	ASGPQGAFGGNTIY
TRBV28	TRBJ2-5	ASMPLYSGSETQY
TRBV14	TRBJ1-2	ASSQRRFNYGYT